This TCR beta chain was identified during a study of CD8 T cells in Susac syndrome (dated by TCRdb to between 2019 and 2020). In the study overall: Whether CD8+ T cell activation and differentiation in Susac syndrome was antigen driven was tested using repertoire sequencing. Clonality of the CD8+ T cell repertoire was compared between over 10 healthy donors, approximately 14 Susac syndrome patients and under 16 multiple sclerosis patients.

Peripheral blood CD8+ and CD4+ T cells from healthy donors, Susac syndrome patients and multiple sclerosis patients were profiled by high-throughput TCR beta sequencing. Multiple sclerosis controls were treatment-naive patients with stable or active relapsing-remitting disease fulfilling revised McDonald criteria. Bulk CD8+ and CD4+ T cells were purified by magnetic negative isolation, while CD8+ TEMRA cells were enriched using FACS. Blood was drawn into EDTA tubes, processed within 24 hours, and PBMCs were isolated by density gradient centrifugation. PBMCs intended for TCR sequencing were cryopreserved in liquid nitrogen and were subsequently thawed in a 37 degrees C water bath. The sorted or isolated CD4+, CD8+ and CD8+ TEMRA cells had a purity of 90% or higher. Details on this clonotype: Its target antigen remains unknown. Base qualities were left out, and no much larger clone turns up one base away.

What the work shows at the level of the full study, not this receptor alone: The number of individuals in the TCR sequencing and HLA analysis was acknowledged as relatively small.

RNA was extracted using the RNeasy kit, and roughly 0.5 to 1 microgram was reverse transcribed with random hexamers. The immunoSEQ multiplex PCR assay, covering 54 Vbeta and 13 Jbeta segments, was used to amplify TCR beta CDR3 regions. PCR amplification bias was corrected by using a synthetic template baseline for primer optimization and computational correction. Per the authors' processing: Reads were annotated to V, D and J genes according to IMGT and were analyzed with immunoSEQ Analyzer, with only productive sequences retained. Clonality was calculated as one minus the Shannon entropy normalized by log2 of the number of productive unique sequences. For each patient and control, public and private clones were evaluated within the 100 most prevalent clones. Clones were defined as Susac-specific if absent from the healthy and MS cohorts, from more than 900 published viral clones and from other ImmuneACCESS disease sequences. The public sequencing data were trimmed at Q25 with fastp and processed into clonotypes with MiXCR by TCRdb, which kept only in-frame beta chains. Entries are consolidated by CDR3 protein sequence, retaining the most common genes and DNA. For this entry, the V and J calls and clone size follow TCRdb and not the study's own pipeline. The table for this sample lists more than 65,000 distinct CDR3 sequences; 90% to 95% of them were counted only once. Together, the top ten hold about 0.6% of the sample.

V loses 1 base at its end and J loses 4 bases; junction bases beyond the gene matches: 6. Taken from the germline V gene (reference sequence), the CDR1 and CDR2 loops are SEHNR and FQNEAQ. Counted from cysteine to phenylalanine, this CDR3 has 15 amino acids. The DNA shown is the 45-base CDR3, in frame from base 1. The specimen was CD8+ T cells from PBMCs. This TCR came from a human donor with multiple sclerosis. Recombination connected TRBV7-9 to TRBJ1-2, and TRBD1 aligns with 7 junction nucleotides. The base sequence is TGTGCCAGCAGCTTAGAGCCGGGACAGCTCTATGGCTACACCTTC. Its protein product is CASSLEPGQLYGYTF.